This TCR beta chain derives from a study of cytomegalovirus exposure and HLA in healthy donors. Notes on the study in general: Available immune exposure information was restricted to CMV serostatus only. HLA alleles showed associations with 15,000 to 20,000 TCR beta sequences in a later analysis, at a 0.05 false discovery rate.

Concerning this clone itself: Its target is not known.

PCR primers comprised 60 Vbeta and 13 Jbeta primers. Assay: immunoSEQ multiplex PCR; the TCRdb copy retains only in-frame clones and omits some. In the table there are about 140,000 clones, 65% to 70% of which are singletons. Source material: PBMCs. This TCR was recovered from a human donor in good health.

The CDR3 is CASSLTLGGLTYEQYF. CDR3 coding DNA: TGTGCCAGCAGCTTAACCCTGGGCGGGCTGACCTACGAGCAGTACTTC. The chain uses TRBV7-3 and TRBJ2-7; a weak D match, TRBD2 (5 bases). The CDR3 length is 16 residues. Germline CDR1 reads SGHTA; CDR2 reads FQGTGA. Trimming took 0 bases from V and 2 from J, leaving 14 bases between them.